These T cell receptor beta chains were read from a single sample in a study of T cell responses to AZD1222 COVID-19 vaccine. Data came from immunoSEQ multiplex PCR; TCRdb stores just in-frame clones and leaves some out. The sample has 20,000 to 30,000 clones, about 86% seen once; the top ten hold roughly 8%. Sequencing used peripheral blood, obtained 28 days after the second AZD1222 dose. These receptor sequences come from an adult who received the AZD1222 COVID-19 vaccine. CDR3s include the opening cysteine and the closing phenylalanine or tryptophan. Fields, in order: CDR3 DNA, CDR3 protein, J gene, V gene, D gene, clone size. A D gene is named only where the DNA matches it firmly. Size is stated for part of the rows, as once, few or many counts, or as a class when the clone is expanded.

CDR3 DNA: TGTGCCAGCTCACCACTCGAAACAGGGGCCACCGGGGAGCTGTTTTTT
CDR3 protein: CASSPLETGATGELFF
J gene: TRBJ2-2
V gene: TRBV18
D gene: TRBD1
clone size: .

CDR3 DNA: TGTGCCAGCAGTTTACGTGGGAGGGCTTTCACAGATACGCAGTATTTT
CDR3 protein: CASSLRGRAFTDTQYF
J gene: TRBJ2-3
V gene: TRBV27
D gene: TRBD2
clone size: .

CDR3 DNA: TGTGCCAGTAGGCCCACGGGGGCCGGCGGAAGCTCCTATAATTCACCCCTCCACTTT
CDR3 protein: CASRPTGAGGSSYNSPLHF
J gene: TRBJ1-6
V gene: TRBV19
D gene: .
clone size: .

CDR3 DNA: TGTGCCAGCAGCCCCAATGACAGGGGCGGGTGTATTGAGCAGTTCTTC
CDR3 protein: CASSPNDRGGCIEQFF
J gene: TRBJ2-1
V gene: TRBV21-1
D gene: .
clone size: .

CDR3 DNA: TGTGCCAGCAGCTTGGGACTAGCGAACAATGAGCAGTTCTTC
CDR3 protein: CASSLGLANNEQFF
J gene: TRBJ2-1
V gene: TRBV7-2
D gene: TRBD2
clone size: few

CDR3 DNA: TGTGCCAGCAGTGAAGGGACAGGAGGCTACAATGAGCAGTTCTTC
CDR3 protein: CASSEGTGGYNEQFF
J gene: TRBJ2-1
V gene: TRBV25-1
D gene: TRBD1
clone size: .

CDR3 DNA: TGTGCCAGCAGTTACTCCGGGACAGTCTACAATGAGCAGTTCTTC
CDR3 protein: CASSYSGTVYNEQFF
J gene: TRBJ2-1
V gene: TRBV6-5
D gene: TRBD1
clone size: .

CDR3 DNA: TGTGCCAGCAGCCGGGACAGTTCCCTAATCTACGAGCAGTACTTC
CDR3 protein: CASSRDSSLIYEQYF
J gene: TRBJ2-7
V gene: TRBV5-4
D gene: TRBD1
clone size: .

CDR3 DNA: TGTGCCAGCAGCTTAGTGGCAGGGGGGCTCGGGGAGCTGTTTTTT
CDR3 protein: CASSLVAGGLGELFF
J gene: TRBJ2-2
V gene: TRBV7-7
D gene: .
clone size: .

CDR3 DNA: TGTGCCAGCAGTTACTCAACAGGGATCGGGTACGAGCAGTACTTC
CDR3 protein: CASSYSTGIGYEQYF
J gene: TRBJ2-7
V gene: TRBV6-5
D gene: .
clone size: .

CDR3 DNA: TGTGCCAGCAGCTCGACGGGACAGGGGGGGGACATTCAGTACTTC
CDR3 protein: CASSSTGQGGDIQYF
J gene: TRBJ2-4
V gene: TRBV5-4
D gene: TRBD1
clone size: .

CDR3 DNA: TGTGCCAGCAGCACCACCCGGGAGAGCTCAGATACGCAGTATTTT
CDR3 protein: CASSTTRESSDTQYF
J gene: TRBJ2-3
V gene: TRBV7-2
D gene: .
clone size: .

CDR3 DNA: TGCAGCGTCGAAGACTCGCCCTCCCCGGGGGGGCAGTATTTT
CDR3 protein: CSVEDSPSPGGQYF
J gene: TRBJ2-3
V gene: TRBV29-1
D gene: TRBD2
clone size: .

CDR3 DNA: TGTGCCACCAGGGCCGAGACAGGAGGCACAGATACGCAGTATTTT
CDR3 protein: CATRAETGGTDTQYF
J gene: TRBJ2-3
V gene: TRBV24-1
D gene: .
clone size: once

CDR3 DNA: TGTGCCAGCTCACTTACGGGATCGAACACCGGGGAGCTGTTTTTT
CDR3 protein: CASSLTGSNTGELFF
J gene: TRBJ2-2
V gene: TRBV18
D gene: .
clone size: .

CDR3 DNA: TGTGCCAGCAGCCTAGCGGGAAGCACAGATACGCAGTATTTT
CDR3 protein: CASSLAGSTDTQYF
J gene: TRBJ2-3
V gene: TRBV3-1/TRBV3-2
D gene: TRBD2
clone size: .

CDR3 DNA: TGTGCAAGTCGCCAACCAGTCAACCTCGTAGGGGTTACTGGGGCCAACGTCCTGACTTTC
CDR3 protein: CASRQPVNLVGVTGANVLTF
J gene: TRBJ2-6
V gene: TRBV12-2
D gene: .
clone size: .

CDR3 DNA: TGTGCCAGCAGTTCGGGGGGGACAGGTTTAACTAACTATGGCTACACCTTC
CDR3 protein: CASSSGGTGLTNYGYTF
J gene: TRBJ1-2
V gene: TRBV27
D gene: TRBD1
clone size: .

CDR3 DNA: TGTGCCAGCAGTCACACTAGCGTTGAGACCCAGTACTTC
CDR3 protein: CASSHTSVETQYF
J gene: TRBJ2-5
V gene: TRBV28
D gene: TRBD2
clone size: .

CDR3 DNA: TGTGCCAGCAGTTACGAGACAGGGGTTCTTAACTACGAGCAGTACTTC
CDR3 protein: CASSYETGVLNYEQYF
J gene: TRBJ2-7
V gene: TRBV6-2/TRBV6-3
D gene: TRBD1
clone size: .

CDR3 DNA: TGTGCCAGTAGTATAGGGTACAGGGAATATGAGCAGTTCTTC
CDR3 protein: CASSIGYREYEQFF
J gene: TRBJ2-1
V gene: TRBV19
D gene: .
clone size: few

CDR3 DNA: TGTGCCTGGAGCCCCCCGAGAGGGACAGGGGGCCTGCCCCAGCATTTT
CDR3 protein: CAWSPPRGTGGLPQHF
J gene: TRBJ1-5
V gene: TRBV30
D gene: TRBD1
clone size: few

CDR3 DNA: TGTGCCAGCAGCGCCGGCTACGAGCAGTACTTC
CDR3 protein: CASSAGYEQYF
J gene: TRBJ2-7
V gene: TRBV3-1/TRBV3-2
D gene: .
clone size: .

CDR3 DNA: TGTGCCAGCTCACCAATGGCAGGGCTGGGCAATGAGCAGTTCTTC
CDR3 protein: CASSPMAGLGNEQFF
J gene: TRBJ2-1
V gene: TRBV18
D gene: .
clone size: .

CDR3 DNA: TGTGCCAGCAGCCAAATAGGGCTGTACACTGAAGCTTTCTTT
CDR3 protein: CASSQIGLYTEAFF
J gene: TRBJ1-1
V gene: TRBV3-1/TRBV3-2
D gene: .
clone size: .

CDR3 DNA: TGTGCCAGCAGCTTGGGGCAGGGGGCGTCAGTCGGCTACACCTTC
CDR3 protein: CASSLGQGASVGYTF
J gene: TRBJ1-2
V gene: TRBV5-4
D gene: TRBD1
clone size: few

CDR3 DNA: TGTGCCAGCAGTTTATCGGTAGCGGATTCCCAAGAGACCCAGTACTTC
CDR3 protein: CASSLSVADSQETQYF
J gene: TRBJ2-5
V gene: TRBV27
D gene: .
clone size: few

CDR3 DNA: TGTGCCAGCAGCCACCTCAGGGGGCAGGAGGTTGCCGGGGAGCTGTTTTTT
CDR3 protein: CASSHLRGQEVAGELFF
J gene: TRBJ2-2
V gene: TRBV5-6
D gene: TRBD1
clone size: .

CDR3 DNA: TGTGCCAGTAGTATACTATCGAAAGGTCAGCCCCAGCATTTT
CDR3 protein: CASSILSKGQPQHF
J gene: TRBJ1-5
V gene: TRBV19
D gene: .
clone size: .

CDR3 DNA: TGTGCCAGCAGCTTATCCAAGGCAGCAGATACGCAGTATTTT
CDR3 protein: CASSLSKAADTQYF
J gene: TRBJ2-3
V gene: TRBV7-2
D gene: .
clone size: .

CDR3 DNA: TGTGCCAGCAGTTTAGTGGGGGGCTCTGGAAACACCATATATTTT
CDR3 protein: CASSLVGGSGNTIYF
J gene: TRBJ1-3
V gene: TRBV28
D gene: .
clone size: .

CDR3 DNA: TGTGCCTGGAGTGTAGGAATCTCTGGAAACACCATATATTTT
CDR3 protein: CAWSVGISGNTIYF
J gene: TRBJ1-3
V gene: TRBV30
D gene: .
clone size: .

CDR3 DNA: TGCGCCAGCAGCAAGGGACACCCCTCGGATGATGAGCAGTTCTTC
CDR3 protein: CASSKGHPSDDEQFF
J gene: TRBJ2-1
V gene: TRBV5-1
D gene: .
clone size: .

CDR3 DNA: TGCGCCATCACCCCCGGGGTAGCCAGAAACACCGGGGAGCTGTTTTTT
CDR3 protein: CAITPGVARNTGELFF
J gene: TRBJ2-2
V gene: TRBV10-1
D gene: .
clone size: .

CDR3 DNA: TGTGCCAGCAGTGAAAGGTGGCAGGTCCATAGCAATCAGCCCCAGCATTTT
CDR3 protein: CASSERWQVHSNQPQHF
J gene: TRBJ1-5
V gene: TRBV6-1
D gene: .
clone size: once

CDR3 DNA: TGTGCCAGCAGCTCGTCCACAGGGGGTGCAACTAATGAAAAACTGTTTTTT
CDR3 protein: CASSSSTGGATNEKLFF
J gene: TRBJ1-4
V gene: TRBV11-2
D gene: TRBD1
clone size: .

CDR3 DNA: TGCGCCAGCAGGACGGCAGGGACCTACAATGAGCAGTTCTTC
CDR3 protein: CASRTAGTYNEQFF
J gene: TRBJ2-1
V gene: TRBV5-1
D gene: .
clone size: .

CDR3 DNA: TGCGCCAGCAGCCAGGCTCCGGGACAGGGGGCATCTGGTGAAAAACTGTTTTTT
CDR3 protein: CASSQAPGQGASGEKLFF
J gene: TRBJ1-4
V gene: TRBV4-1
D gene: TRBD1
clone size: .

CDR3 DNA: TGTGCCAGCAGTTTTCGAGCGGGGGATGAGCAGTTCTTC
CDR3 protein: CASSFRAGDEQFF
J gene: TRBJ2-1
V gene: TRBV12-3/TRBV12-4
D gene: TRBD2
clone size: .

CDR3 DNA: TGTGCCAGTAGTATAGGGGGTGACAGGCTTCCTAATCAGCCCCAGCATTTT
CDR3 protein: CASSIGGDRLPNQPQHF
J gene: TRBJ1-5
V gene: TRBV19
D gene: .
clone size: .

CDR3 DNA: TGTGCCAGCGGCGGCTACGAGCAGTACTTC
CDR3 protein: CASGGYEQYF
J gene: TRBJ2-7
V gene: TRBV28
D gene: .
clone size: .

CDR3 DNA: TGTGCCAGCAGCTCGCCGAGCGGGACCCAGTACTTC
CDR3 protein: CASSSPSGTQYF
J gene: TRBJ2-5
V gene: TRBV7-6
D gene: .
clone size: .

CDR3 DNA: TGTGCCAGCAGTGAAGCGCGAGGGAACAATCAGCCCCAGCATTTT
CDR3 protein: CASSEARGNNQPQHF
J gene: TRBJ1-5
V gene: TRBV2
D gene: .
clone size: .

CDR3 DNA: TGCAGCGTTGACCCCCGGGACACCAACACCGGGGAGCTGTTTTTT
CDR3 protein: CSVDPRDTNTGELFF
J gene: TRBJ2-2
V gene: TRBV29-1
D gene: .
clone size: .

CDR3 DNA: TGTGCCAGCAGCCTTCGAGCCTACGAGCAGTACTTC
CDR3 protein: CASSLRAYEQYF
J gene: TRBJ2-7
V gene: TRBV28
D gene: .
clone size: .

CDR3 DNA: TGTGCCAGCAGCTTAGAACCGGGGCCTGGAAACACCATATATTTT
CDR3 protein: CASSLEPGPGNTIYF
J gene: TRBJ1-3
V gene: TRBV11-2
D gene: .
clone size: .

CDR3 DNA: TGTGCCAGCAGCTTAGGAACAGGGGGCCCTTTTACACCCCTCCACTTT
CDR3 protein: CASSLGTGGPFTPLHF
J gene: TRBJ1-6
V gene: TRBV7-2
D gene: TRBD1
clone size: .

CDR3 DNA: TGTGCCAGCAGTGAAAGGAGGGTAACCACTGAAGCTTTCTTT
CDR3 protein: CASSERRVTTEAFF
J gene: TRBJ1-1
V gene: TRBV2
D gene: .
clone size: .

CDR3 DNA: TGTGCCAGCAGCCTAGTCGGACAGGGGATAGCTTACGAGCAGTACTTC
CDR3 protein: CASSLVGQGIAYEQYF
J gene: TRBJ2-7
V gene: TRBV9
D gene: TRBD1
clone size: .

CDR3 DNA: TGTGCCATCAGTGAAGGGATGGGCGGTCAGCCCCAGCATTTT
CDR3 protein: CAISEGMGGQPQHF
J gene: TRBJ1-5
V gene: TRBV10-3
D gene: .
clone size: .

CDR3 DNA: TGTGCCAGCAGTACGAATGGAGACACTGAAGCTTTCTTT
CDR3 protein: CASSTNGDTEAFF
J gene: TRBJ1-1
V gene: TRBV2
D gene: .
clone size: .

CDR3 DNA: TGTGCCAGCTCAACCAGCGGAGGGTACTCCTACGAGCAGTACTTC
CDR3 protein: CASSTSGGYSYEQYF
J gene: TRBJ2-7
V gene: TRBV18
D gene: .
clone size: .

CDR3 DNA: TGTGCCAGCAACCTTTGGGGGCGGTCAGGAGGTGAAAAACTGTTTTTT
CDR3 protein: CASNLWGRSGGEKLFF
J gene: TRBJ1-4
V gene: TRBV5-6
D gene: .
clone size: .

CDR3 DNA: TGTGCCAGCAGCCAGGTAGGGGGACGAGGTAATGAGCAGTTCTTC
CDR3 protein: CASSQVGGRGNEQFF
J gene: TRBJ2-1
V gene: TRBV5-6
D gene: .
clone size: .

CDR3 DNA: TGTGCCAGCAACCGGGGGGGAATAGATACGCAGTATTTT
CDR3 protein: CASNRGGIDTQYF
J gene: TRBJ2-3
V gene: TRBV2
D gene: TRBD2
clone size: few

CDR3 DNA: TGTGCCAGCAGTGAGCGGGACAGGGGGCATAATCAGCCCCAGCATTTT
CDR3 protein: CASSERDRGHNQPQHF
J gene: TRBJ1-5
V gene: TRBV6-1
D gene: TRBD1
clone size: .

CDR3 DNA: TGTGCCAGCAGTTACTCGACAGGGTTGAACACTGAAGCTTTCTTT
CDR3 protein: CASSYSTGLNTEAFF
J gene: TRBJ1-1
V gene: TRBV6-5
D gene: TRBD1
clone size: .